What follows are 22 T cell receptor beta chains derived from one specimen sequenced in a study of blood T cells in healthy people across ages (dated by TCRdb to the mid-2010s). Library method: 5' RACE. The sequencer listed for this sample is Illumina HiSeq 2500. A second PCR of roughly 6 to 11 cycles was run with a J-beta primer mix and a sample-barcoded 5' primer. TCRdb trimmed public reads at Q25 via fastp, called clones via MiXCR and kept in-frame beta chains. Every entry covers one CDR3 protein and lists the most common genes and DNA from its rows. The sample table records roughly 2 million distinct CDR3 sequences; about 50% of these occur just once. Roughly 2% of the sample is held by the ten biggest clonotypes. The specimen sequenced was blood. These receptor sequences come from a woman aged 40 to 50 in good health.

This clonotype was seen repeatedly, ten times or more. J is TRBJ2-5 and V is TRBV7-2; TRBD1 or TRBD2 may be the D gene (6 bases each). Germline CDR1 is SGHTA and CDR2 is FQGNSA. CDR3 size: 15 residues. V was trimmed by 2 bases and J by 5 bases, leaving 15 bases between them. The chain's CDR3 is CASSLSRGGGETQYF. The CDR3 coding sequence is TGTGCCAGCAGCTTATCGAGAGGAGGGGGTGAGACCCAGTACTTC.

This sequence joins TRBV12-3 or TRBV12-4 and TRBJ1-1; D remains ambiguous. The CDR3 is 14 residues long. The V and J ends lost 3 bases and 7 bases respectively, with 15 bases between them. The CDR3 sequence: CASSFLSLVGEAFF. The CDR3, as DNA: TGTGCCAGCAGTTTTCTAAGCTTGGTGGGTGAAGCTTTCTTT.

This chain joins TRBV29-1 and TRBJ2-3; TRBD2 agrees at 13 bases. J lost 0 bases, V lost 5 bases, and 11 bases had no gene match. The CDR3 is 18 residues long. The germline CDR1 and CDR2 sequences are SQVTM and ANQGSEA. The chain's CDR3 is CSVLHGTSGTSSTDTQYF. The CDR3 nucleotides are TGCAGCGTTCTGCACGGGACTAGCGGGACTTCTAGCACAGATACGCAGTATTTT.

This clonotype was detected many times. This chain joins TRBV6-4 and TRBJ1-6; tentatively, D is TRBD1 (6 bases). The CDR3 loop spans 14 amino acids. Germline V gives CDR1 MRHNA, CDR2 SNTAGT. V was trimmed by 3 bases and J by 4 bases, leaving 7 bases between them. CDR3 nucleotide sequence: TGTGCCAGCAGTGAGGACAGTTATAATTCACCCCTCCACTTT. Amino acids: CASSEDSYNSPLHF.

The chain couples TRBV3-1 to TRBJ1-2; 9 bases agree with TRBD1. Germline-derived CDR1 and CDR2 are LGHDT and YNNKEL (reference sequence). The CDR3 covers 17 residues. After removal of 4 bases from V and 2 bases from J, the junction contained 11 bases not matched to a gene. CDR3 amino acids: CASSPRDRAIPNYGYTF. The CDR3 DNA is TGTGCCAGCAGCCCCCGGGACAGGGCGATCCCAAACTATGGCTACACCTTC.

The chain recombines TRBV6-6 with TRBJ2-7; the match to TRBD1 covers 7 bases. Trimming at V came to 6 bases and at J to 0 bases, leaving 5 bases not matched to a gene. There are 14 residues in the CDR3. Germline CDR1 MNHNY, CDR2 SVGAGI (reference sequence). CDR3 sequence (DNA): TGTGCCAGCAGGAGAGGGACAGTCTCCTACGAGCAGTACTTC. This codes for CASRRGTVSYEQYF.

For the CDR3, the DNA is TGTGCCAGCAGCCAAGTTGGGTATGAGCAGTTCTTC. It specifies CASSQVGYEQFF. This chain joins TRBV3-1 and TRBJ2-1; D gene ambiguous. Germline loops: CDR1 LGHDT, CDR2 YNNKEL (reference sequence). Trimming left V 1 base short and J 8 bases short, with 6 bases between. The CDR3 is 12 residues long.

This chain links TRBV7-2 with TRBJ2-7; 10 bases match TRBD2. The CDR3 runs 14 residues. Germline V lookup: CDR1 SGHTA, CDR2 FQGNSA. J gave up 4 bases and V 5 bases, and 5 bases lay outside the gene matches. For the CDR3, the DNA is TGTGCCAGCAGCAAACTAGCGGGGCATTACGAGCAGTACTTC. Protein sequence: CASSKLAGHYEQYF.

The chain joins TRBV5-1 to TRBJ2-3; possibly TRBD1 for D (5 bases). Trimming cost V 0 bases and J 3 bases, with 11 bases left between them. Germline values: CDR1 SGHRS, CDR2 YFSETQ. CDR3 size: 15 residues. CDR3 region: CASSLEGFTTDTQYF. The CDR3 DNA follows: TGCGCCAGCAGCTTGGAGGGGTTCACGACAGATACGCAGTATTTT.

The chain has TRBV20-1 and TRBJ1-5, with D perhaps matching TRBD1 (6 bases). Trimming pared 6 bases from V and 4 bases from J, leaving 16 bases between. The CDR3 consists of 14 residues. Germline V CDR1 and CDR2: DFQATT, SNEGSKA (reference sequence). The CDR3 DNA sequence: TGCAGTGCCACCGACCGGGACACTAATCAGCCCCAGCATTTT. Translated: CSATDRDTNQPQHF.

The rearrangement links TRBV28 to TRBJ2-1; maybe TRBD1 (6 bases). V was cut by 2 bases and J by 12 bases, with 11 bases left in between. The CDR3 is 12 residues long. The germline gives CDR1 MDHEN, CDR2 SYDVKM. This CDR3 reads CASSLVGRGQFF. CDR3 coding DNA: TGTGCCAGCAGTTTAGTCGGCAGGGGGCAGTTCTTC. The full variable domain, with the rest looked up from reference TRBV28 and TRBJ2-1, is DVKVTQSSRYLVKRTGEKVFLECVQDMDHENMFWYRQDPGLGLRLIYFSYDVKMKEKGDIPEGYSVSREKKERFSLILESASTNQTSMYLCASSLVGRGQFFGPGTRLTVL.

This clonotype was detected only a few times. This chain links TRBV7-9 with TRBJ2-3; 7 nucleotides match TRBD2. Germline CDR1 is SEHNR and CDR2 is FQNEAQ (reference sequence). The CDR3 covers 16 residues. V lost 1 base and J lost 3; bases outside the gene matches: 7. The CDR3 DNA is TGTGCCAGCAGCTTAGTCAACTCCGGGGGGACAGATACGCAGTATTTT. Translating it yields CASSLVNSGGTDTQYF.

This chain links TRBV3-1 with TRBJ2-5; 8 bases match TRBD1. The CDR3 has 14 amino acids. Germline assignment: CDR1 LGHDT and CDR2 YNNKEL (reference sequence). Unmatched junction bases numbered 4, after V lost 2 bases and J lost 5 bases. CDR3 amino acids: CASSQQGAVETQYF. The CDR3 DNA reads TGTGCCAGCAGCCAACAGGGGGCAGTCGAGACCCAGTACTTC.

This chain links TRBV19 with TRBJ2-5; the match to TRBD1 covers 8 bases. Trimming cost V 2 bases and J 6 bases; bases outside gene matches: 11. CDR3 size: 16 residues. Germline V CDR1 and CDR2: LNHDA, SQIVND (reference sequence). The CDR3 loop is CASSIQGAPNPKTQYF. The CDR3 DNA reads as TGTGCCAGTAGTATACAGGGGGCCCCAAACCCGAAGACCCAGTACTTC.

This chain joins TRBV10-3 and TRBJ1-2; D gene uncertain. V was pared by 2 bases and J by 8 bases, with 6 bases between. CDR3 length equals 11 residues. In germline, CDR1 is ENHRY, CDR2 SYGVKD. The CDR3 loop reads CAISEGGGYTF. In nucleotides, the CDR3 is TGTGCCATCAGTGAGGGCGGGGGCTACACCTTC.

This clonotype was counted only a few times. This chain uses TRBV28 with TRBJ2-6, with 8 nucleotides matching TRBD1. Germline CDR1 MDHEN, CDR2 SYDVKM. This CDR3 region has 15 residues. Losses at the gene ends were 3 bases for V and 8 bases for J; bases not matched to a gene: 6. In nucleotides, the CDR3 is TGTGCCAGCAGTTTCAAGGACAGGGAAACCAACGTCCTGACTTTC. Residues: CASSFKDRETNVLTF.

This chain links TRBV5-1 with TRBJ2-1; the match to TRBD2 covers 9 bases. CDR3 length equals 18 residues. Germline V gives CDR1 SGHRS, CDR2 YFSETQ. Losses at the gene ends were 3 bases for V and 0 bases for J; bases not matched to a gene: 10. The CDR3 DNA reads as TGCGCCAGCAGCTACCCAGCGGGGGGCCCTTTCTCCTACAATGAGCAGTTCTTC. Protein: CASSYPAGGPFSYNEQFF.

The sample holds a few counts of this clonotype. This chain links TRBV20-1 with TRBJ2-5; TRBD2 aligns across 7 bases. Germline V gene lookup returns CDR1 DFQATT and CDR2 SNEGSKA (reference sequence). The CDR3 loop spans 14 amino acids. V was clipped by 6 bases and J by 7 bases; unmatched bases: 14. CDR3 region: CSASWRGIAGTQYF. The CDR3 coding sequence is TGCAGTGCCAGCTGGCGGGGGATCGCGGGGACCCAGTACTTC.

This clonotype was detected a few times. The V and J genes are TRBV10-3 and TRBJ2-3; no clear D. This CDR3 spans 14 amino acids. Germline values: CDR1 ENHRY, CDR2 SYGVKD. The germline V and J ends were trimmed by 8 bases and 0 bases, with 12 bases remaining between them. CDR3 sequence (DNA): TGTGCCATCGGTAGCCGGCTTAGCACAGATACGCAGTATTTT. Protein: CAIGSRLSTDTQYF.

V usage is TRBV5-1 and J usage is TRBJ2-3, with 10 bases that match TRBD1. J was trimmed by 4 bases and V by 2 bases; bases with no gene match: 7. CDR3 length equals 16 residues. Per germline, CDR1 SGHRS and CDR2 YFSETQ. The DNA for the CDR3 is TGCGCCAGCAGCTTCGACGGGACAGGGGTGGCAGATACGCAGTATTTT. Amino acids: CASSFDGTGVADTQYF.

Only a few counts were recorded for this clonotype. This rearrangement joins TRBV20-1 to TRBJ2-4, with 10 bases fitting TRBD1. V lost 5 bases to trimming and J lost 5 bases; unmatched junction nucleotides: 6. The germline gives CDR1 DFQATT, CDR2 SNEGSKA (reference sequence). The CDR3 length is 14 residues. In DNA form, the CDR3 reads TGCAGTGCTGGCATAGGGACAGGGGAAAACATTCAGTACTTC. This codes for CSAGIGTGENIQYF.

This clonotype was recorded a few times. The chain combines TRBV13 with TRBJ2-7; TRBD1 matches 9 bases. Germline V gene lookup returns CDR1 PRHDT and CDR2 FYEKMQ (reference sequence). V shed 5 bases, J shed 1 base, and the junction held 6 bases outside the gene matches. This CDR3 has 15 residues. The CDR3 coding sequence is TGTGCCAGCAGCCACCGGGGACAGGGATCCTACGAGCAGTACTTC. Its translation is CASSHRGQGSYEQYF.